Below are 15 T cell receptor beta chains sequenced from a single sample in a study of T-cell reconstitution after alpha-beta-depleted transplantation in children (dated by TCRdb to the mid-2010s). Library preparation was by PCR. Instrument used: Illumina HiSeq 2500. Molecular barcoding was employed in the preparation of TCR libraries, with unique molecular identifiers being used to normalize TCRbeta repertoire quantification. TCRdb passed the public sequencing reads through fastp at Q25 and MiXCR, retaining productive beta sequences. When rows share a CDR3 protein, they turn into one entry using the most common DNA and genes. The sample table contains some 200,000 distinct CDR3 sequences; only one count was recorded for about 6.3% of them. 3% of the sample comes from the top ten. The sample consisted of PBMCs from the stem cell graft donor, taken from the stem cell graft. The receptors shown here come from a human donor who donated a stem cell graft to a child with Wiskott-Aldrich syndrome.

This clonotype has a count of ten or more. V and J are TRBV5-1 and TRBJ2-2; D gene ambiguous. Trimming removed 2 bases at V and 6 bases at J, with 11 bases between. The CDR3 has 14 amino acids. Germline lookup yields CDR1 SGHRS and CDR2 YFSETQ. The CDR3 nucleotides read TGCGCCAGCAGCTTTGGGAAAGGATCCGGGGAGCTGTTTTTT. This encodes CASSFGKGSGELFF.

This clonotype has at least ten counts. This chain connects TRBV5-1 to TRBJ2-2; 11 bases line up with TRBD2. The CDR3 extends over 15 amino acids. The V gene end was trimmed by 4 bases and the J gene end by 6 bases; junction bases not matched to a gene: 5. CDR1 SGHRS and CDR2 YFSETQ come from the germline V gene. The CDR3 nucleotides are TGCGCCAGCAGCCCCGGACTAGCGGGTGCCGGGGAGCTGTTTTTT. Amino acids: CASSPGLAGAGELFF.

This clonotype was recorded many times. This chain connects TRBV12-3 or TRBV12-4 to TRBJ2-1, with TRBD2 identical over 11 bases. CDR3 length: 13 residues. The V segment lost 8 bases and the J segment 8 bases; nucleotides outside the gene matches: 5. DNA of the CDR3: TGTGCCAGCCGCCTACTAGCGGGAGATGAGCAGTTCTTC. Protein sequence: CASRLLAGDEQFF.

At least ten counts were recorded for this clonotype. CDR3 protein: CSAIRDRGNEQYF. CDR3 in DNA: TGCAGTGCTATTCGGGACAGGGGTAACGAGCAGTACTTC. This chain joins TRBV20-1 and TRBJ2-7; 10 bases agree with TRBD1. Germline V gene data show CDR1 as DFQATT and CDR2 as SNEGSKA (reference sequence). Unmatched junction bases numbered 5, after V lost 4 bases and J lost 5 bases. This CDR3 has 13 residues.

Notes on this clonotype: A much larger clonotype is one base distant, so this may be a read error. V usage is TRBV7-2 and J usage is TRBJ2-3; D possibly corresponds to TRBD1 (5 bases). The CDR3 totals 16 residues. Germline loops: CDR1 SGHTA, CDR2 FQGNSA. V dropped 5 bases and J dropped 2 bases, with 17 bases sitting between them. In nucleotides, the CDR3 is TGTGCCAGCAGCGCTCGACAGATATCTATCACAGATACGCAGTATTTT. Protein: CASSARQISITDTQYF.

In its sample, this clonotype was seen many times. The rearrangement links TRBV12-3 or TRBV12-4 to TRBJ1-2; possible D gene TRBD1, 6 bases. V was shortened by 6 bases and J by 2 bases, with 7 bases between the two germline ends. This CDR3 comprises 12 residues. The CDR3 DNA follows: TGTGCCAGCAGCGGACAGAACTATGGCTACACCTTC. Encoded protein: CASSGQNYGYTF.

This clonotype occurred many times. J is TRBJ2-1 and V is TRBV30, with 7 bases identical to TRBD1. CDR1 and CDR2 from the germline V gene are GTSNPN and SVGIG (reference sequence). With 0 bases clipped from V and 8 bases from J, the junction kept 7 bases outside the gene matches. This CDR3 is 14 amino acids long. Here the CDR3 reads CAWSVGHRGYEQFF. The CDR3 nucleotides read TGTGCCTGGAGTGTTGGACACAGGGGATATGAGCAGTTCTTC.

A few counts support this clonotype. The V call is TRBV11-1, the J call TRBJ2-2; 10 positions agree with TRBD1. The CDR3 consists of 17 residues. Germline-derived CDR1 and CDR2 are SGHAT and FQDESV (reference sequence). With V trimmed by 5 bases and J by 5 bases, 11 bases remained unmatched. Here the CDR3 DNA reads TGTGCCAGCAGCCTTAAGCCGACAGGGGGCCGAACCGGGGAGCTGTTTTTT. This sequence encodes CASSLKPTGGRTGELFF.

This clonotype came up a few times. The rearrangement uses TRBV6-5 and TRBJ1-5; tentatively, D is TRBD1 (5 bases). The V end lost 6 bases, the J end lost 2 bases, and 11 bases lay between the germline ends. Looked up from germline, CDR1 is MNHEY and CDR2 is SVGAGI. The CDR3 has 14 amino acids. The CDR3 DNA reads as TGTGCCAGCAGACTGGGGGTGGGCAATCAGCCCCAGCATTTT. Residues: CASRLGVGNQPQHF.

Comments on this clonotype: The junction shows a germline mismatch at one end, possibly a read error. The CDR3 region is CASSLYGGGGNTGEPFF. The CDR3 DNA reads as TGTGCCAGCAGCTTATACGGCGGGGGTGGTAACACCGGGGAGCCGTTTTTT. The chain links TRBV7-2 to TRBJ2-2; TRBD2 agrees at 7 bases. The CDR3 contains 17 residues. Germline CDR1 and CDR2: SGHTA and FQGNSA.

In this sample, this clonotype turned up many times. The rearrangement uses TRBV12-3 or TRBV12-4 and TRBJ1-1; 12 bases match TRBD1. V shed 8 bases, J shed 1 base, and the junction held 2 bases outside the gene matches. The CDR3 has 14 residues. In DNA, the CDR3 is TGTGCCAGCGGGACAGGGGGCCGGAACACTGAAGCTTTCTTT. Encoded protein: CASGTGGRNTEAFF.

This clonotype showed up many times. The chain recombines TRBV7-9 with TRBJ1-1, with 10 bases lining up with TRBD1. The CDR3 is made up of 13 amino acids. CDR1 is SEHNR and CDR2 is FQNEAQ in the germline V gene (reference sequence). Trimming removed 10 bases from V and 4 bases from J; junction bases left unmatched: 6. CDR3 sequence reads: CATGQGGGTEAFF. The CDR3 DNA reads as TGTGCCACCGGACAGGGGGGGGGCACTGAAGCTTTCTTT.

Ten or more counts support this clonotype. The rearrangement links TRBV6-1 to TRBJ2-4; either TRBD1 or TRBD2 may supply D (5 bases each). V was clipped by 6 bases and J by 5 bases, with 11 bases between them. Germline V gives CDR1 MNHNS, CDR2 SASEGT. The CDR3 is 13 amino acids. CDR3 DNA sequence: TGTGCCAGCAGCCCACCGGGGCAAAACATTCAGTACTTC. Its protein product is CASSPPGQNIQYF.

The sample holds many counts of this clonotype. The V call is TRBV20-1, the J call TRBJ2-3, with D unclear. The V gene lost 5 bases and the J gene lost 4 bases, with 10 bases spanning the gap. The CDR3 spans 12 residues. Germline V gene data show CDR1 as DFQATT and CDR2 as SNEGSKA (reference sequence). The CDR3 nucleotides are TGCAGTGCTGAAGGCAAGCCAGATACGCAGTATTTT. Its translation is CSAEGKPDTQYF.

This clonotype appeared many times. The chain employs TRBV12-3 or TRBV12-4 and TRBJ1-5, with a possible D match to TRBD1 (5 bases). Trimming pared 5 bases from V and 5 bases from J, leaving 16 bases between. The CDR3 is made up of 15 amino acids. CDR3 sequence: CASSPNPGGDQPQHF. The CDR3 region has the DNA TGTGCCAGCAGTCCCAACCCCGGGGGAGATCAGCCCCAGCATTTT.